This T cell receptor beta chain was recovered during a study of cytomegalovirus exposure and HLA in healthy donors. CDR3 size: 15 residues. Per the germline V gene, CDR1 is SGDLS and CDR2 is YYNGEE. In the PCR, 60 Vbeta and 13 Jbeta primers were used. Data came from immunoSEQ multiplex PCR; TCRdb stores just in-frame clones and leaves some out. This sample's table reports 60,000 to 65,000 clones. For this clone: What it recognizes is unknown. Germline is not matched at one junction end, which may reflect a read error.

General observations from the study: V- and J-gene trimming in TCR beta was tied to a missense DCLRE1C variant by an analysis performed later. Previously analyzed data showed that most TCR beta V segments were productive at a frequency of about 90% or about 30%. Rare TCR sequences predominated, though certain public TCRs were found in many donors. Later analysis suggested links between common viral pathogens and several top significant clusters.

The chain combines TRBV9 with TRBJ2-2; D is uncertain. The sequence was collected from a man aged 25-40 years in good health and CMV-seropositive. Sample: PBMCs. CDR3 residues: CASTTLEANAGELFF. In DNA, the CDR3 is TGTGCCAGCACCACCCTCGAGGCGAACGCCGGGGAGCTGTTTTTT.